What follows are 17 T cell receptor beta chains derived from one specimen sequenced in a study of prognosis after radiotherapy for stage I lung cancer. Two-round multiplex PCR on genomic DNA was the method by which TCR beta CDR3 was amplified. It was primers specific to each TRBV and TRBJ gene that first-round PCR used. Each CDR3 protein gets one entry after TCRdb re-called the multiplex PCR reads with MiXCR. The sample records some 36,000 distinct CDR3 sequences, around a quarter being singletons. The material sequenced was PBMCs, taken before or after stereotactic body radiation therapy (not recorded which). The origin of the receptors is a donor aged 50 or older with non-small cell lung cancer.

This clonotype was detected many times. The chain has TRBV6-9 and TRBJ1-5, with no clear D. Trimming left V 4 bases short and J 7 bases short, with 11 bases between. The germline V gene has CDR1 MNHGY and CDR2 SVAAGI. This CDR3 is built from 13 residues. The CDR3 nucleotides read TGTGCCAGCAGTTTACTAAATTTGCAGCCCCAGCATTTT. This sequence encodes CASSLLNLQPQHF.

This clonotype appeared many times. This may come from a read error, since a much larger clone is one base off. The V gene is TRBV20-1, the J gene TRBJ2-3; 13 bases map to TRBD2. Germline lookup yields CDR1 DFQATT and CDR2 SNEGSKA (reference sequence). This CDR3 is 15 amino acids long. The CDR3 coding sequence is TGCAGGGCTACTAAACTAGCGGGAGGGGAAGATACGCAGTATTTT. Protein: CRATKLAGGEDTQYF.

This chain links TRBV20-1 with TRBJ1-5; no definite D call. Germline CDR1 DFQATT, CDR2 SNEGSKA (reference sequence). With 3 bases removed from V and 11 bases from J, the gap between germline ends came to 17 bases. CDR3 length: 13 amino acids. The CDR3 DNA is TGCAGTGCTAGGCAGGAGGGCGACCAGACCCAGCATTTT. Translating gives CSARQEGDQTQHF.

This clonotype was observed a few times. Being one base from a much bigger clone, this may be a read error. The chain employs TRBV6-1 and TRBJ2-7; D gene uncertain. CDR1 is MNHNS, CDR2 SASEGT, per germline. The CDR3 is 14 residues long. V gave up 8 bases and J gave up 0 bases, with 14 bases separating them. CDR3 coding DNA: TGTGCCAGCGTACCGACGGCAAGCTCCTACGAGCAGTACTTC. Its protein product is CASVPTASSYEQYF.

Points on this clonotype: A far larger clone is one base from this, pointing to a likely read error. This chain connects TRBV6-6 to TRBJ2-6; D is unclear. The CDR3 contains 18 residues. Germline V gene lookup returns CDR1 MNHNY and CDR2 SVGAGI (reference sequence). Trimming removed 0 bases at V and 2 bases at J, with 14 bases between. The CDR3 spells CASSYSTAGSTGANVLTF. The CDR3 coding sequence is TGTGCCAGCAGTTACTCGACGGCAGGATCTACTGGGGCCAACGTCCTGACTTTC.

This clonotype was observed many times. The V and J genes are TRBV6-5 and TRBJ1-2, with a tentative D call TRBD1 (6 bases). The CDR3 sequence is 17 residues long. CDR1 is MNHEY and CDR2 is SVGAGI in the germline V gene. V was pared by 0 bases and J by 3 bases, with 17 bases between. In nucleotides, the CDR3 is TGTGCCAGCAGTTACTCGAATGCGGGGGGCATTTACTATGGCTACACCTTC. This encodes CASSYSNAGGIYYGYTF.

There are many counts of this clonotype. J is TRBJ1-6 and V is TRBV5-8; 8 bases line up with TRBD1. Germline V lookup: CDR1 SGHTS, CDR2 YDEGEE. V lost 4 bases and J lost 6; bases outside the gene matches: 6. The CDR3 sequence is 15 residues long. CDR3 sequence: CASSDGQGGNSPLHF. CDR3 bases: TGTGCCAGCAGCGATGGACAGGGAGGTAATTCACCCCTCCACTTT.

The chain recombines TRBV5-1 with TRBJ2-1; D may be TRBD1 (6 bases). The CDR3 covers 14 residues. Deletions cut 6 bases from V and 5 bases from J, with 15 bases between. Looked up from germline, CDR1 is SGHRS and CDR2 is YFSETQ. CDR3 DNA sequence: TGCGCCAGCATGAGGGGGTGGGCGGACAATGAGCAGTTCTTC. Translation gives CASMRGWADNEQFF.

This clonotype has a count of ten or more. The chain recombines TRBV12-3 or TRBV12-4 with TRBJ1-4; D is uncertain. CDR3 size: 13 residues. Trimming cost V 2 bases and J 10 bases, with 11 bases left between them. For the CDR3, the DNA is TGTGCCAGCAGTTTACCCCCCAGAGGAAAACTGTTTTTT. Amino acids: CASSLPPRGKLFF.

This clonotype was recorded many times. This chain connects TRBV4-1 to TRBJ2-3; D is unclear. In germline, CDR1 is MGHRA, CDR2 YSYEKL. The CDR3 is 13 amino acids. The V end lost 0 bases, the J end lost 10 bases, and 11 bases lay between the germline ends. The CDR3 protein is CASSQDPEYPQYF. In DNA, the CDR3 is TGCGCCAGCAGCCAAGATCCGGAGTACCCGCAGTATTTT.

This clonotype was picked up many times. Being one base from a much bigger clone, this may be a read error. J is TRBJ2-1 and V is TRBV7-3; possibly TRBD2 for D (5 bases). V lost 3 bases and J 9 bases, leaving 12 bases between the germline ends. This CDR3 is built from 13 residues. Looked up from germline, CDR1 is SGHTA and CDR2 is FQGTGA. The CDR3 coding sequence is TGTGCCAGCAGCTTGAGGGCGAGAAGTGAGCAGTTCTTC. Translation: CASSLRARSEQFF.

The J gene is TRBJ1-6, the V gene TRBV5-1, with TRBD1 matching 9 bases. There are 14 residues in the CDR3. Losses at the gene ends were 7 bases for V and 12 bases for J; bases not matched to a gene: 11. Germline V CDR1 and CDR2: SGHRS, YFSETQ. This CDR3 is CASAPQGQGLPLHF. The CDR3 coding sequence is TGCGCCAGCGCCCCACAGGGACAGGGTTTACCCCTCCACTTT. The entire variable domain, with the rest obtained from reference TRBV5-1 and TRBJ1-6, is as follows: KAGVTQTPRYLIKTRGQQVTLSCSPISGHRSVSWYQQTPGQGLQFLFEYFSETQRNKGNFPGRFSGRQFSNSRSEMNVSTLELGDSALYLCASAPQGQGLPLHFGNGTRLTVT.

The table lists this clonotype with many counts. The chain recombines TRBV20-1 with TRBJ2-3; TRBD2 aligns across 9 bases. The ends lost 7 bases at V and 5 bases at J; junction bases unmatched: 7. Per germline, CDR1 DFQATT and CDR2 SNEGSKA (reference sequence). CDR3 length: 13 amino acids. The CDR3 loop reads CSVRLAGVDTQYF. CDR3 nucleotides: TGCAGTGTTCGTTTAGCGGGAGTAGATACGCAGTATTTT.

As for this clonotype: This may come from a read error, since a much larger clone is one base off. The rearrangement links TRBV6-5 to TRBJ2-5, with 9 nucleotides matching TRBD1. The CDR3 totals 16 residues. Germline CDR1 and CDR2: MNHEY and SVGAGI. Written as DNA, the CDR3 is TGTGCCAGCAGTTACTCGCACAGGGGGCGTTCGGAGACCCATTACTTC. The encoded protein is CASSYSHRGRSETHYF.

This clonotype was counted at least ten times. The CDR3 spells CASSIKPGNNEQFF. The DNA of the CDR3 is TGTGCCAGTAGTATTAAGCCGGGGAACAATGAGCAGTTCTTC. This chain joins TRBV19 and TRBJ2-1; tentatively, D is TRBD2 (5 bases). This CDR3 has 14 amino acids. The V and J ends lost 3 bases and 5 bases respectively, with 11 bases between them. Germline-derived CDR1 and CDR2 are LNHDA and SQIVND (reference sequence).

At least ten counts were recorded for this clonotype. V and J are TRBV3-1 and TRBJ1-3; 7 bases line up with TRBD1. Germline assignment: CDR1 LGHDT and CDR2 YNNKEL (reference sequence). The CDR3 extends over 14 amino acids. J was trimmed by 2 bases and V by 9 bases; bases with no gene match: 7. The chain's CDR3 is CASKTGVTGNTIYF. The CDR3 DNA reads as TGTGCCAGTAAAACAGGGGTTACTGGAAACACCATATATTTT.

On this clonotype: One base away lies a much larger clone, so this may be a sequencing read error. The rearrangement links TRBV20-1 to TRBJ2-5, with 7 bases fitting TRBD2. Trimming at V came to 6 bases and at J to 7 bases, leaving 8 bases not matched to a gene. Per germline, CDR1 DFQATT and CDR2 SNEGSKA (reference sequence). This CDR3 region has 12 residues. The CDR3 bases are TGCAGTGCGACTGGCCCGGGGGGGACCCAGTACTTC. It is translated as CSATGPGGTQYF.